This T cell receptor beta chain came from a study of cytomegalovirus exposure and HLA in healthy donors. V trimming: 8 bases; J trimming: 0 bases; junction bases outside the gene matches: 2. The CDR3 is 13 residues long. Germline CDR1 MNHNY, CDR2 SVGAGI (reference sequence). The PCR made use of 60 Vbeta and 13 Jbeta primers. Produced via immunoSEQ multiplex PCR; TCRdb's table is partial and in-frame only. The sample yields more than 200,000 clones, more than 75% seen once. The donors gave bone marrow, and they were healthy. This clone has a single count. The V gene is TRBV6-6, the J gene TRBJ2-7; 9 nucleotides line up with TRBD1. The receptor was isolated from a man aged 40-49 years in good health and CMV-seropositive. Sequenced material: PBMCs. CDR3 sequence reads: CASGQGSSYEQYV. CDR3 sequence (DNA): TGTGCCAGCGGACAGGGGAGCTCCTACGAGCAGTACGTC.